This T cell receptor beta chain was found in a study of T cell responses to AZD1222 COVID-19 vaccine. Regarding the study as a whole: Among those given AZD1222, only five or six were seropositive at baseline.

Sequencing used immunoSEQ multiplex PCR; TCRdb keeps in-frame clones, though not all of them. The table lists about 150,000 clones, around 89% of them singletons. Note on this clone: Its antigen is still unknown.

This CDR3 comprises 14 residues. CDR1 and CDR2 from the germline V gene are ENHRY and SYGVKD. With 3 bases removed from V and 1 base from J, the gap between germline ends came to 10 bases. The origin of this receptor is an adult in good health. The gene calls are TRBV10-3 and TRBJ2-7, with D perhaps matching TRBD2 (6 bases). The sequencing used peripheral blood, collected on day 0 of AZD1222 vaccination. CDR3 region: CAISDLEGSYEQYF. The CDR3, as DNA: TGTGCCATCAGTGACTTGGAGGGTTCCTACGAGCAGTACTTC.